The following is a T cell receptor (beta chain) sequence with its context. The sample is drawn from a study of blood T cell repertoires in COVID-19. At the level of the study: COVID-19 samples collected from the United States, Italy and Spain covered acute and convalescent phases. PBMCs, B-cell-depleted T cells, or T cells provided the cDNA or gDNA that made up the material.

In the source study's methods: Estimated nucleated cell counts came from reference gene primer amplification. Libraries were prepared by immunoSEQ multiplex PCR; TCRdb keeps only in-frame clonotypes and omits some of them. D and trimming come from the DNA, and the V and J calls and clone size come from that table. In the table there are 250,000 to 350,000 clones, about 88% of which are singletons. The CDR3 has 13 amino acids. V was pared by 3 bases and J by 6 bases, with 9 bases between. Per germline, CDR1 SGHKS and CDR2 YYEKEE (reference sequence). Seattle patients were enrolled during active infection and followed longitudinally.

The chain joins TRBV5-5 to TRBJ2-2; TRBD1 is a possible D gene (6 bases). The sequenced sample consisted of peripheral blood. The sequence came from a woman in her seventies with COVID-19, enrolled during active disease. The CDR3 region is CASSYRVAGELFF. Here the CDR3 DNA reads TGTGCCAGCAGCTACAGGGTAGCCGGGGAGCTGTTTTTT. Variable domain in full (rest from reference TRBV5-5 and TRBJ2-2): DAGVTQSPTHLIKTRGQQVTLRCSPISGHKSVSWYQQVLGQGPQFIFQYYEKEERGRGNFPDRFSARQFPNYSSELNVNALLLGDSALYLCASSYRVAGELFFGEGSRLTVL.